Below, one TCR beta chain is given with its context. The V segment lost 7 bases and the J segment 1 base; nucleotides outside the gene matches: 5. The CDR3 covers 14 residues. Germline CDR1 SGHTA, CDR2 FQGTGA. This sample is drawn from a study of blood T cell repertoires in COVID-19. Across the study: PBMCs, B-cell-depleted T cells, or T cells were the source of the cDNA or gDNA that made up the material.

Assay: immunoSEQ multiplex PCR; the TCRdb copy retains only in-frame clones and omits some. The sample consists of 150,000 to 200,000 clones, about 80% of them appearing once. V is TRBV7-3 and J is TRBJ1-1; 8 positions match TRBD1. The clonotype comes from a woman between 40 and 50 years old with COVID-19, enrolled during active disease. The sample comprised peripheral blood. CDR3 in amino acids: CASNTGTGNTEAFF. CDR3 nucleotide sequence: TGTGCCAGCAACACCGGGACAGGGAACACTGAAGCTTTCTTT.